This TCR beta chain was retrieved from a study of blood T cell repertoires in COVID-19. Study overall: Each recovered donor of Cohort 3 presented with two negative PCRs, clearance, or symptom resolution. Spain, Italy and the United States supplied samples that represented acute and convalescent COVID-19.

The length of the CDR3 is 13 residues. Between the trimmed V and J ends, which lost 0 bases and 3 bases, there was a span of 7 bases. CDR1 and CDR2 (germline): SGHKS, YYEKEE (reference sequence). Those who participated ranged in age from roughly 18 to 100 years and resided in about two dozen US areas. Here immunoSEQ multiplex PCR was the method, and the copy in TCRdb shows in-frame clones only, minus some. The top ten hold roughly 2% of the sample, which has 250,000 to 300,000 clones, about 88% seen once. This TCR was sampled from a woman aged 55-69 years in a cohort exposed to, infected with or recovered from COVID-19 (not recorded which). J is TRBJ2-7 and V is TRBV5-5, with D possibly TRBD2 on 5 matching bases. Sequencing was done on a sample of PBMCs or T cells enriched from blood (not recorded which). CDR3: CASSLARGYEQYF. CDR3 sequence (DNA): TGTGCCAGCAGCTTGGCTCGGGGCTACGAGCAGTACTTC.